This T cell receptor (beta chain) stems from a study of blood T cell repertoires in COVID-19. In the study overall: COVID-19 samples collected from the United States, Italy and Spain covered acute and convalescent phases. PBMCs, B-cell-depleted T cells, or T cells were the source of the cDNA or gDNA that made up the material.

The germline V and J ends were trimmed by 1 base and 2 bases, with 11 bases remaining between them. Looked up from germline, CDR1 is SEHNR and CDR2 is FQNEAQ (reference sequence). This CDR3 is built from 15 residues. One Seattle source followed patients from active infection through their disease course. Study processing details: Reference gene primer amplification gave estimated nucleated cell counts. The protocol was immunoSEQ multiplex PCR, while the TCRdb copy is restricted to in-frame clones and leaves out a portion. The DNA gave D and trimming, while V, J and clone size come from that table. The sample holds about 360,000 clones, approximately 86% seen once.

The TCR sequence derives from a woman aged 55-70 years with COVID-19, enrolled during active disease. The chain joins TRBV7-9 to TRBJ2-5; tentative D call: TRBD2 (6 bases). The specimen was peripheral blood. The CDR3 protein is CASSLGAGRQETQYF. The CDR3 nucleotides read TGTGCCAGCAGCTTAGGGGCGGGGCGGCAAGAGACCCAGTACTTC.